The 18 T cell receptor beta chains listed next were all sequenced from one sample in a study of blood T cell repertoires in COVID-19. The repertoire was sequenced with immunoSEQ multiplex PCR; TCRdb's copy has only in-frame clones and lacks some. The sample records more than 300,000 clones, 88% being singletons. The sequenced sample consisted of PBMCs or T cells enriched from blood (not recorded which). The receptors were gathered from a woman between 18 and 29 years old who had recovered from COVID-19.

Here the CDR3 reads CASSSLADNEQFF. The CDR3, as DNA: TGTGCCAGCAGTTCACTAGCGGACAATGAGCAGTTCTTC. V and J are TRBV27 and TRBJ2-1, with 8 positions matching TRBD2. V gave up 4 bases and J gave up 5 bases; unmatched junction bases: 1. There are 13 residues in the CDR3. Looked up from germline, CDR1 is MNHEY and CDR2 is SMNVEV (reference sequence).

CDR3 in DNA: TGTGCCAGCAGCCGAACTAGCGGGGGGGCGAATGAGCAGTTCTTC. The encoded protein is CASSRTSGGANEQFF. This chain joins TRBV2 and TRBJ2-1, with 13 bases identical to TRBD2. V was clipped by 6 bases and J by 7 bases; unmatched bases: 6. The CDR3 runs 15 residues. Germline V gene lookup returns CDR1 SNHLY and CDR2 FYNNEI.

The V call is TRBV4-1, the J call TRBJ1-5; tentative D call: TRBD1 (6 bases). The germline V and J ends were trimmed by 3 bases and 4 bases, with 22 bases remaining between them. Germline V lookup: CDR1 MGHRA, CDR2 YSYEKL. The CDR3 is 18 residues long. The CDR3 nucleotides are TGCGCCAGCAGCCAGAACGAGGCCCGAAGGGGGTTGAATCAGCCCCAGCATTTT. This encodes CASSQNEARRGLNQPQHF.

V gene TRBV23-1 combines with J gene TRBJ1-4, with 9 bases that match TRBD1. TRBV23-1 is filed as an ORF, its function uncertain. V shed 6 bases, J shed 7 bases, and the junction held 9 bases outside the gene matches. The length of the CDR3 is 15 residues. The CDR3: CASSSRTGESEKLFF. For the CDR3, the DNA is TGCGCCAGCAGCTCTAGGACAGGGGAAAGTGAAAAACTGTTTTTT.

This chain joins TRBV6-5 and TRBJ1-2; TRBD1 matches at 8 bases. Unmatched junction bases numbered 10, after V lost 5 bases and J lost 8 bases. CDR3 size: 14 residues. In germline, CDR1 is MNHEY, CDR2 SVGAGI. CDR3 protein: CASSPTGAEGGYTF. The CDR3 nucleotides read TGTGCCAGCAGTCCGACAGGGGCCGAAGGCGGCTACACCTTC.

This clone was counted once. The CDR3 protein is CASSRLQEEKLFF. The CDR3 DNA follows: TGTGCCAGCAGCAGATTACAGGAGGAAAAACTGTTTTTT. The J gene is TRBJ1-4, the V gene TRBV12-3 or TRBV12-4, with TRBD1 as a possible D gene (5 bases). V was cut by 6 bases and J by 8 bases, with 13 bases left in between. The CDR3 runs 13 residues.

The V and J genes are TRBV28 and TRBJ2-2; the match to TRBD1 covers 10 bases. Germline V lookup: CDR1 MDHEN, CDR2 SYDVKM. J gave up 5 bases and V 7 bases, and 7 bases lay outside the gene matches. There are 15 residues in the CDR3. CDR3 amino acids: CASTTGQGRTGELFF. CDR3 in DNA: TGTGCCAGCACCACGGGACAGGGGAGGACCGGGGAGCTGTTTTTT.

J is TRBJ1-2 and V is TRBV30; 7 bases fit TRBD1. The CDR3 contains 12 residues. The germline V gene encodes CDR1 GTSNPN and CDR2 SVGIG (reference sequence). V shed 5 bases, J shed 4 bases, and the junction held 4 bases outside the gene matches. CDR3 loop: CAWDRDPYGYTF. Written as DNA, the CDR3 is TGTGCCTGGGACAGGGACCCCTATGGCTACACCTTC. The variable domain in full, with the rest retrieved from reference TRBV30 and TRBJ1-2, is SQTIHQWPATLVQPVGSPLSLECTVEGTSNPNLYWYRQAAGRGLQLLFYSVGIGQISSEVPQNLSASRPQDRQFILSSKKLLLSDSGFYLCAWDRDPYGYTFGSGTRLTVV.

The chain joins TRBV30 to TRBJ1-1, with 9 bases fitting TRBD1. The length of the CDR3 is 14 residues. The germline V gene encodes CDR1 GTSNPN and CDR2 SVGIG (reference sequence). The ends lost 2 bases at V and 1 base at J; junction bases unmatched: 2. Here the CDR3 reads CAWSRTGANTEAFF. CDR3 bases: TGTGCCTGGAGTAGGACAGGGGCGAACACTGAAGCTTTCTTT.

This clone appeared a single time. The rearrangement uses TRBV27 and TRBJ1-1; TRBD1 aligns across 10 bases. The CDR3 runs to 14 residues. Germline V lookup: CDR1 MNHEY, CDR2 SMNVEV (reference sequence). The junction had 6 bases not matched to a gene; V was cut back by 4 bases and J by 7 bases. CDR3 sequence (DNA): TGTGCCAGCAGTTCGGACAGGGGGAAGATTGAAGCTTTCTTT. As protein: CASSSDRGKIEAFF.

This chain links TRBV4-3 with TRBJ2-5; the match to TRBD2 covers 10 bases. Losses at the gene ends were 0 bases for V and 5 bases for J; bases not matched to a gene: 6. Germline loops: CDR1 LGHNA, CDR2 YSLEER. This CDR3 has 16 amino acids. CDR3 sequence reads: CASSQDQRGGRETQYF. The CDR3 nucleotides are TGCGCCAGCAGCCAAGACCAGCGGGGGGGCCGTGAGACCCAGTACTTC.

The CDR3 coding sequence is TGTGCCAGCAGCTTAGGGGGACAGAACACTGAAGCTTTCTTT. Encoded protein: CASSLGGQNTEAFF. This chain joins TRBV11-1 and TRBJ1-1; tentative D call: TRBD1 (6 bases). This CDR3 comprises 14 residues. The ends were cut back, 1 base at V and 1 base at J, with 7 bases in the middle. Per germline, CDR1 SGHAT and CDR2 FQDESV (reference sequence).

This chain connects TRBV6-5 to TRBJ2-7; 8 bases are shared with TRBD1. CDR3 length: 15 amino acids. V dropped 2 bases and J dropped 2; count of bases not matched to a gene: 5. From germline, CDR1 is MNHEY and CDR2 SVGAGI. This chain's CDR3 is CASSYGQGITYEQYF. In DNA form, the CDR3 reads TGTGCCAGCAGTTACGGACAGGGTATTACCTACGAGCAGTACTTC.

The chain uses TRBV15 and TRBJ2-5, with D possibly TRBD2 on 7 matching bases. CDR1 and CDR2 from the germline V gene are LNHNV and YYDKDF (reference sequence). V lost 6 bases to trimming and J lost 1 base, with 15 bases between them. The CDR3 contains 15 residues. The CDR3 is CATSPVGGPQETQYF. CDR3 in DNA: TGTGCCACCAGTCCCGTCGGGGGGCCCCAAGAGACCCAGTACTTC.

Remarks on this clone: The sample contains more than one DNA sequence encoding this CDR3. The genes are TRBV7-9 and TRBJ2-5, with TRBD2 matching 13 bases. Germline assignment: CDR1 SEHNR and CDR2 FQNEAQ (reference sequence). V trimming: 5 bases; J trimming: 1 base; junction bases outside the gene matches: 4. The length of the CDR3 is 16 residues. This CDR3 reads CASSLTSGGPQETQYF. The CDR3 coding sequence is TGTGCCAGCAGCCTGACTAGCGGGGGGCCCCAAGAGACCCAGTACTTC.

The chain recombines TRBV29-1 with TRBJ1-5; tentative D call: TRBD1 (6 bases). V was pared by 4 bases and J by 3 bases, with 13 bases between. This CDR3 region has 14 residues. Per germline, CDR1 SQVTM and CDR2 ANQGSEA. CDR3 nucleotides: TGCAGCGTTGTCCCACAGGGTGACAATCAGCCCCAGCATTTT. As protein: CSVVPQGDNQPQHF. The full variable domain, in which reference TRBV29-1 and TRBJ1-5 provide the parts outside the CDR3, is SAVISQKPSRDICQRGTSLTIQCQVDSQVTMMFWYRQQPGQSLTLIATANQGSEATYESGFVIDKFPISRPNLTFSTLTVSNMSPEDSSIYLCSVVPQGDNQPQHFGDGTRLSIL.

The genes are TRBV15 and TRBJ1-4; D is ambiguous. The CDR3 runs 15 residues. CDR1 and CDR2 (germline): LNHNV, YYDKDF (reference sequence). V was trimmed by 0 bases and J by 4 bases, leaving 9 bases between them. CDR3 nucleotide sequence: TGTGCCACCAGCAGAGATGCCAGGTTTAATGAAAAACTGTTTTTT. It is translated as CATSRDARFNEKLFF. Full variable domain (remainder filled in from reference TRBV15 and TRBJ1-4): DAMVIQNPRYQVTQFGKPVTLSCSQTLNHNVMYWYQQKSSQAPKLLFHYYDKDFNNEADTPDNFQSRRPNTSFCFLDIRSPGLGDTAMYLCATSRDARFNEKLFFGSGTQLSVL.

With regard to this clone: Different DNA sequences within this sample yield the same CDR3. The J gene is TRBJ2-2, the V gene TRBV5-1, with 7 bases matching TRBD1. Germline V gene sequence: CDR1 SGHRS, CDR2 YFSETQ. The V segment lost 3 bases and the J segment 3 bases; nucleotides outside the gene matches: 5. The CDR3 spans 15 residues. DNA for the CDR3: TGCGCCAGCAGCTCGGGTCAGGGGGACACCGGGGAGCTGTTTTTT. Translating it yields CASSSGQGDTGELFF.